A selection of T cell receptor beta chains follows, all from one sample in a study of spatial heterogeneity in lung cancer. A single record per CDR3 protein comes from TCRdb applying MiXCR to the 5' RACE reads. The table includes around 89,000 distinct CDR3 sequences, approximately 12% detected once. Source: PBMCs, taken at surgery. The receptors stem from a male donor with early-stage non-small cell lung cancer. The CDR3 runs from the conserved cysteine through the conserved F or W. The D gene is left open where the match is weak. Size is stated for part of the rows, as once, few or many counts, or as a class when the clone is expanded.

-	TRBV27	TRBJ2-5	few	TGTGCCAGCAGTTTGTGGCCGGGGGAGACCCAGTACTTC	CASSLWPGETQYF
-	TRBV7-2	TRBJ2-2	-	TGTGCCAGCAGCTTAAGGGCAGGGGCGAACACCGGGGAGCTGTTTTTT	CASSLRAGANTGELFF
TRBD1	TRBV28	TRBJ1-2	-	TGTGCCAGCGCGAGACAGGGGCGGGACTATGGCTACACCTTC	CASARQGRDYGYTF
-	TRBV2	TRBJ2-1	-	TGTGCCAGCAGTGAGGGACGGAACAATGAGCAGTTCTTC	CASSEGRNNEQFF
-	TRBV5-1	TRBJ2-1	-	TGCGCCAGTGGCACCGGGCCCACCAACGATGAGCAGTTCTTC	CASGTGPTNDEQFF
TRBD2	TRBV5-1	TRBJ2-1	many	TGCGCCAGCAGCTTGGGTCCAGCGGGAGGTCCCAATGAGCAGTTCTTC	CASSLGPAGGPNEQFF
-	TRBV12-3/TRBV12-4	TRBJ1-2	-	TGTGCCAGCAGTTTAGCGGTAATCTACCCGGGACACCAAAACTATGGCTACACCTTC	CASSLAVIYPGHQNYGYTF
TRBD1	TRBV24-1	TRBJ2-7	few	TGTGCCACCAGTGATCCGACAGGGGATGACGAGCAGTACTTC	CATSDPTGDDEQYF
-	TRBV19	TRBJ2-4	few	TGTGCCAGTAGTAACCCCTTACGCCAGGGAAGTGGGGAAAACATTCAGTACTTC	CASSNPLRQGSGENIQYF
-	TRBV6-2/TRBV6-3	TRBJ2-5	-	TGTGCCAGCAGTCGGGGAAGGCTTGAGACCCAGTACTTC	CASSRGRLETQYF
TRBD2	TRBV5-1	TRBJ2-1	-	TGCGCCAGCAGCTTGGATCGGTTAGCGGGAGTCGGTTTCTTC	CASSLDRLAGVGFF
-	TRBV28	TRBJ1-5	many	TGTGCCAGCAGAAAAGATAGCAATCAGCCCCAGCATTTT	CASRKDSNQPQHF
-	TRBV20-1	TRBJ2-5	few	TGCAGTGCTTTCAAAGAGACCCAGTACTTC	CSAFKETQYF
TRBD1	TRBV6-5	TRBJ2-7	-	TGTGCCAGCAGTTACTCTGGGACAGGGAGCGTCTACGAGCAGTACTTC	CASSYSGTGSVYEQYF
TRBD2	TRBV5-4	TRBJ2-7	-	TGTGCCAGCAGCATCCGAGCGGGGGGGCCCTACGAGCAGTACTTC	CASSIRAGGPYEQYF
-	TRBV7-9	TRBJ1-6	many	TGTGCCAGCAGACGTACTGGGACTTTAGGGTATAATTCACCCCTCCACTTT	CASRRTGTLGYNSPLHF
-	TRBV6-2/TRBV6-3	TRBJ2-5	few	TGTGCCAGCAGTTACTCGACAGGTACAGGGCGCGTTGGGACCCAGTACTTC	CASSYSTGTGRVGTQYF
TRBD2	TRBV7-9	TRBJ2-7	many	TGTGCCAGCAGCTCCCCGACTAGCGGGAGGTTCGAGCAGTACTTC	CASSSPTSGRFEQYF
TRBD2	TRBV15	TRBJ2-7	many	TGTGCCACCAGCAGGGATAGCGGGGGAGATTTCGAGCAGTACTTC	CATSRDSGGDFEQYF
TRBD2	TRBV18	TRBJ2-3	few	TGTGCCAGCTCACCATTTGAGACTAGCGGGGGTACAGATACGCAGTATTTT	CASSPFETSGGTDTQYF
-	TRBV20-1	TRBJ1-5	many	TGCAGTGCTACAATGACAGACAATCAGCCCCAGCATTTT	CSATMTDNQPQHF
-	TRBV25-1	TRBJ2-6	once	TGTGCCAGCAGATCAGGGATAGATGGGGCCAACGTCCTGACTTTC	CASRSGIDGANVLTF
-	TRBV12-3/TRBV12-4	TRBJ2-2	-	TGTGCCAGCAGTTCTCAACGAACCACCGGGGAGCTGTTTTTT	CASSSQRTTGELFF
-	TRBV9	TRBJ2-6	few	TGTGCCAGTACCGAGGGGCTCGGCTTTGGGGCCAACGTCCTGACTTTC	CASTEGLGFGANVLTF
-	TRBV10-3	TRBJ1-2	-	TGTGCCATCAGTGAGTCGAGAGGGTATGGCTACACCTTC	CAISESRGYGYTF
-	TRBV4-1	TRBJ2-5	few	TGCGCCAGCAGCCAAGAGATTAGTCAAGAGACCCAGTACTTC	CASSQEISQETQYF
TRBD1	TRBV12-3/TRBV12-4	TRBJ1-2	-	TGTGCCAGCAACGTAGGACAGGGCTATGGCTACACCTTC	CASNVGQGYGYTF
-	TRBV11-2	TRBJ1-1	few	TGTGCCAGCAGCTTAAACCAGGGCAGGACTGAAGCTTTCTTT	CASSLNQGRTEAFF
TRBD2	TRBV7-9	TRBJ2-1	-	TGTGCCCAAGCGGGAGACAATGAGCAGTTCTTC	CAQAGDNEQFF
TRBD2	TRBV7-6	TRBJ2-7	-	TGTGCCAGCAGCTTGCTAGCGGATTCCTACGAGCAGTACTTC	CASSLLADSYEQYF
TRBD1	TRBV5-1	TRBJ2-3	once	TGCGCCAGCAGGAGGACCGGGACAGCGGACCTGGTAAGGTTGGATTTT	CASRRTGTADLVRLDF
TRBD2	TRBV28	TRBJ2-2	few	TGTGCCACCCACGGGAGGCCAAACACCGGGGAGCTGTTTTTT	CATHGRPNTGELFF
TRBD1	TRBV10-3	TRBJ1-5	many	TGTGCCATCAGCCAGACCCGGACAGGGGGTCAGCCCCAGCATTTT	CAISQTRTGGQPQHF
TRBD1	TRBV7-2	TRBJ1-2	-	TGTGCCAGCAGCCCGGACGGAGGGGGCAACGGCTATGGCTACACCTTC	CASSPDGGGNGYGYTF